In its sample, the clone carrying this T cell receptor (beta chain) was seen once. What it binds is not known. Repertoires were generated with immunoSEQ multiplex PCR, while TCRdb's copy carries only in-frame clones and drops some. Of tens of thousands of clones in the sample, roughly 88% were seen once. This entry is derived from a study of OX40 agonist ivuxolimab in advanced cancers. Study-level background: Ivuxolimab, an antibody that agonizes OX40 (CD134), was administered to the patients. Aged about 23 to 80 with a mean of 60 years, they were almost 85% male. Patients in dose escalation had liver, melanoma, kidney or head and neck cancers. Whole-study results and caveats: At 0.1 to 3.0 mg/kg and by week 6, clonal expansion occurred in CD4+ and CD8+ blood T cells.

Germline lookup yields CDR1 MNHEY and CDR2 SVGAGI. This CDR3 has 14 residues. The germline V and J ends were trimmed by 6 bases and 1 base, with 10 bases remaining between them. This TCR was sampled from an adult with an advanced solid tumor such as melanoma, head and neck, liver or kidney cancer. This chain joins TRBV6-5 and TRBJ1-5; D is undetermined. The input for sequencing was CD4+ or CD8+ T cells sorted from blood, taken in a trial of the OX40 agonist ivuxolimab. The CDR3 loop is CASRLDGSNQPQHF. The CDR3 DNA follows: TGTGCCAGCAGGCTGGACGGGAGCAATCAGCCCCAGCATTTT.